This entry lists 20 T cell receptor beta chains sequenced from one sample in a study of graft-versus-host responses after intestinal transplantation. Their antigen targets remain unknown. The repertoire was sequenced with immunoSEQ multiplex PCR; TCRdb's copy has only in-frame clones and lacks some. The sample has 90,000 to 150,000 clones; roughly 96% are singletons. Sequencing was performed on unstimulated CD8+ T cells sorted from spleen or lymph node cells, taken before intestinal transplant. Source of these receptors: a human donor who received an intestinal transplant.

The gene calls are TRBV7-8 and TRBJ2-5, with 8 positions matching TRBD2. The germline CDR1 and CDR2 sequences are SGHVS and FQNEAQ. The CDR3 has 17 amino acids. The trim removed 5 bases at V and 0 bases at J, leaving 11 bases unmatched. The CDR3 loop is CASSPTGTRVYQETQYF. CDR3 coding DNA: TGTGCCAGCAGCCCCACCGGGACTAGGGTGTACCAAGAGACCCAGTACTTC. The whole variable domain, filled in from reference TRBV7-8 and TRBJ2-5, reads GAGVSQSPRYKVAKRGQDVALRCDPISGHVSLFWYQQALGQGPEFLTYFQNEAQLDKSGLPSDRFFAERPEGSVSTLKIQRTQQEDSAVYLCASSPTGTRVYQETQYFGPGTRLLVL.

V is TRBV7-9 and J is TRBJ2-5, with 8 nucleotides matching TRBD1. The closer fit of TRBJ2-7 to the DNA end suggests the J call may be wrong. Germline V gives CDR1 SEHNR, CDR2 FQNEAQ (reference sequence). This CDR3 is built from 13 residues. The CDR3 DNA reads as TGTGCCAGCACCGGACAGGGACCCTACGAGCAGTACTTC. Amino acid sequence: CASTGQGPYEQYF.

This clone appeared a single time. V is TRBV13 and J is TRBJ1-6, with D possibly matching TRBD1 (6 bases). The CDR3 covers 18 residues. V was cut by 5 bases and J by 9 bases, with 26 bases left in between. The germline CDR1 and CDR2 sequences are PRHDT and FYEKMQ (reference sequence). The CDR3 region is CASSQHVGGALPFSPLHF. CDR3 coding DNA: TGTGCCAGCAGCCAACATGTTGGGGGGGCCCTCCCGTTTTCACCCCTCCACTTT.

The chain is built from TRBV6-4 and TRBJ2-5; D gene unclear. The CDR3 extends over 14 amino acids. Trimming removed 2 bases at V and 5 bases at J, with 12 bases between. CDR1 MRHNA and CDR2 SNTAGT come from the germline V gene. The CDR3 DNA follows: TGTGCCAGCAGTGACACAGCTGGGCGGGAGACCCAGTACTTC. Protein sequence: CASSDTAGRETQYF.

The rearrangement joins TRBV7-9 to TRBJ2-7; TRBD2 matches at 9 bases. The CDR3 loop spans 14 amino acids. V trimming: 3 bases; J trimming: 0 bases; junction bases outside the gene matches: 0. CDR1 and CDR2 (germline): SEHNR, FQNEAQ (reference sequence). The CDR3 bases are TGTGCCAGCAGCTTGACTAGCGGCTCCTACGAGCAGTACTTC. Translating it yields CASSLTSGSYEQYF.

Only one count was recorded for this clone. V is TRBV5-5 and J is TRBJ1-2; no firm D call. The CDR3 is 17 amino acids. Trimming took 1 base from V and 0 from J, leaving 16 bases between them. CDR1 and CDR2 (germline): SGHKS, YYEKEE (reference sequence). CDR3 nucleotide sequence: TGTGCCAGCAGCTTGCTCCCCCCTGCCGACCCTAACTATGGCTACACCTTC. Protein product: CASSLLPPADPNYGYTF.

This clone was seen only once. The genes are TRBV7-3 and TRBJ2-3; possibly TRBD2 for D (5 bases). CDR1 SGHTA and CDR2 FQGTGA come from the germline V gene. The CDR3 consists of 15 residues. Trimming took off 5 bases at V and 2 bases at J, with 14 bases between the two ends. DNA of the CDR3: TGTGCCAGCAGCGAGAGCACTAGTCTCACAGATACGCAGTATTTT. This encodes CASSESTSLTDTQYF.

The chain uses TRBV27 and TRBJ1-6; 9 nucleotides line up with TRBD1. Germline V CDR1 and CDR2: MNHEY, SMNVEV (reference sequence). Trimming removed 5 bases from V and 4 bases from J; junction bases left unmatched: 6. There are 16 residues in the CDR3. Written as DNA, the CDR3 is TGTGCCAGCAGTCCCCGGACAGGGGAATATAATTCACCCCTCCACTTT. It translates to CASSPRTGEYNSPLHF.

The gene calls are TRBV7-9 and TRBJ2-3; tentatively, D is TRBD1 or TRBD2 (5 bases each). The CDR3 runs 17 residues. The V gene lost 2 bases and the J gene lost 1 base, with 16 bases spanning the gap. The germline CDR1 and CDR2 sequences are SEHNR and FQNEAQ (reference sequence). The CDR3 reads CASSLPPGPTRTDTQYF. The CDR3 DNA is TGTGCCAGCAGCTTACCCCCGGGACCTACACGCACAGATACGCAGTATTTT. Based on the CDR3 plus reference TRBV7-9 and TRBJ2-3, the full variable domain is DTGVSQNPRHKITKRGQNVTFRCDPISEHNRLYWYRQTLGQGPEFLTYFQNEAQLEKSRLLSDRFSAERPKGSFSTLEIQRTEQGDSAMYLCASSLPPGPTRTDTQYFGPGTRLTVL.

CDR3 amino acids: CASRRPPTAGYGYTF. The CDR3 nucleotides are TGTGCCAGTAGAAGGCCCCCCACTGCGGGCTATGGCTACACCTTC. This chain uses TRBV19 with TRBJ1-2; no firm D call. Germline assignment: CDR1 LNHDA and CDR2 SQIVND (reference sequence). This CDR3 region has 15 residues. V lost 6 bases to trimming and J lost 4 bases, with 18 bases between them.

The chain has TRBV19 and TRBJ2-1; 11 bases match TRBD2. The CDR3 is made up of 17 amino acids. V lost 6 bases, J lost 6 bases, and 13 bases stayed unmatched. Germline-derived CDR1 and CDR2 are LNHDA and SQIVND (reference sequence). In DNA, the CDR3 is TGTGCCAGTAGCCAGAATAGCGGGAGGGCCAGTGGCAATGAGCAGTTCTTC. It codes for CASSQNSGRASGNEQFF.

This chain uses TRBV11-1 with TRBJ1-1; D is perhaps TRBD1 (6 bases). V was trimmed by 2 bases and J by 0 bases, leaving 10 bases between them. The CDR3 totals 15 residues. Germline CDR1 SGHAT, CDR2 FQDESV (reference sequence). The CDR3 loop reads CASSLQGNMNTEAFF. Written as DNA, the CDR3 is TGTGCCAGCAGCTTACAGGGGAACATGAACACTGAAGCTTTCTTT.

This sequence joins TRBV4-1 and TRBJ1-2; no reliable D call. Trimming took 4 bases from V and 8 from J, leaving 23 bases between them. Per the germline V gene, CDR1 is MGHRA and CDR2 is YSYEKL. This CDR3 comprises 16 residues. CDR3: CASSPKQTLLGSGYTF. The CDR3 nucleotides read TGCGCCAGCAGCCCAAAACAAACCTTACTGGGAAGCGGCTACACCTTC.

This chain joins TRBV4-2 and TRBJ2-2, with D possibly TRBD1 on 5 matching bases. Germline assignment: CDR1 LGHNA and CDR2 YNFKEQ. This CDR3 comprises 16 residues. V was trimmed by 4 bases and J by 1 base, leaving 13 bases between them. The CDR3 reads CASSPQVVLNTGELFF. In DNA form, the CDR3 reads TGTGCCAGCAGCCCACAGGTAGTTCTGAACACCGGGGAGCTGTTTTTT.

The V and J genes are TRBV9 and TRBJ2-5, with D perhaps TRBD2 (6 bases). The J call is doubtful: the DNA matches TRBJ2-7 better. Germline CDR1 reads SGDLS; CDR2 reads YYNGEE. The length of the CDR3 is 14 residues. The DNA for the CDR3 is TGTGCCAGCAGCGTAGACGGGAGTAGTTACGAGCAGTACTTC. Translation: CASSVDGSSYEQYF.

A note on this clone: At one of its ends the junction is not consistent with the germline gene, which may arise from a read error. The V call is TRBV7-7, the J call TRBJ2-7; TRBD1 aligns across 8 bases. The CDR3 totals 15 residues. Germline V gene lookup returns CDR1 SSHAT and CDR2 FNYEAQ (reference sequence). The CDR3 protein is CASSPGQGSAYEQYF. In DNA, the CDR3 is TGTGCTAGCAGCCCAGGACAGGGCTCTGCCTACGAGCAGTACTTC. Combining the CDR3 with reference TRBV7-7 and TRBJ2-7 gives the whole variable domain GAGVSQSPRYKVTKRGQDVTLRCDPISSHATLYWYQQALGQGPEFLTYFNYEAQPDKSGLPSDRFSAERPEGSISTLTIQRTEQRDSAMYRCASSPGQGSAYEQYFGPGTRLTVT.

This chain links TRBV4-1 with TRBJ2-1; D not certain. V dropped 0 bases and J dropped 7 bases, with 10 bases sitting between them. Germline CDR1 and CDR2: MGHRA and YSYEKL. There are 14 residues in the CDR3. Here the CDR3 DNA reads TGCGCCAGCAGCCAAGATAGGGCAGTTAATGAGCAGTTCTTC. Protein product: CASSQDRAVNEQFF.

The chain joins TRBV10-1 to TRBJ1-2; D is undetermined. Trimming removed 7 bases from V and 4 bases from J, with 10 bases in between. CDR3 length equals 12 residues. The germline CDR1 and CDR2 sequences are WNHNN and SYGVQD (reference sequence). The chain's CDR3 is CASITAFYGYTF. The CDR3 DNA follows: TGCGCCAGCATCACAGCCTTCTATGGCTACACCTTC.

CDR3 loop: CATSGTSGTYNEQFF. CDR3 DNA sequence: TGTGCCACCAGTGGAACTAGCGGGACCTACAATGAGCAGTTCTTC. This rearrangement joins TRBV15 to TRBJ2-1, with TRBD2 matching 10 bases. Trimming took 6 bases from V and 2 from J; bases not matched to a gene: 4. Germline CDR1 is LNHNV and CDR2 is YYDKDF (reference sequence). The CDR3 sequence is 15 residues long.

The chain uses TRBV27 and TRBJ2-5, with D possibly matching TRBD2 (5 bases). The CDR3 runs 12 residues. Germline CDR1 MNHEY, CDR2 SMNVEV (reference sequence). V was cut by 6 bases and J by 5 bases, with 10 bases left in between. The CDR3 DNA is TGTGCCAGCAGGGGAGAAAAGGAGACCCAGTACTTC. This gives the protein CASRGEKETQYF.